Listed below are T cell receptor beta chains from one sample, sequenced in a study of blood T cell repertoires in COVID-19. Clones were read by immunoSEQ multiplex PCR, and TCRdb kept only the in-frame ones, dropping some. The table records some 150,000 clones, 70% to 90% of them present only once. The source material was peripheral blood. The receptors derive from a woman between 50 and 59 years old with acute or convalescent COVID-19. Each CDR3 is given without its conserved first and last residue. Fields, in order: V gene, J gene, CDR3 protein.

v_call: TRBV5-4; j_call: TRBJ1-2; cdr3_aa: ASSFFAPTQGLGGYT
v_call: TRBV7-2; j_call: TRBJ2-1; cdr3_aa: ASSEQGHNEQF
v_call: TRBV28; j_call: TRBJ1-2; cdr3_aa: ASRHWTGDGYT
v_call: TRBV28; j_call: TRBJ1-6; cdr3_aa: ASSPYPSSYNSPLH
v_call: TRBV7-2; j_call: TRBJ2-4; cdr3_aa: ASSTTGEVAKNIQY
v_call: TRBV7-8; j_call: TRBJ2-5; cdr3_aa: ASSLPPGQGKETQY
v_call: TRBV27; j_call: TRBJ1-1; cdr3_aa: ASSSLQGLGTEAF
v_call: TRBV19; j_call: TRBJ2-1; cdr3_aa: ASSRPGTGNNEQF
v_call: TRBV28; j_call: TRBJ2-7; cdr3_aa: ASSLGTGVVHEQY
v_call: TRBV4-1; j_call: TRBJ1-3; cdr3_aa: ASSQDGQGDVSSGNTIY
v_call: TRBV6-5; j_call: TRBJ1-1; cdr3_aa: ASSHIVTEAF
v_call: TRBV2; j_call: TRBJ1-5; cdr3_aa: ASSRGPGEQPQH
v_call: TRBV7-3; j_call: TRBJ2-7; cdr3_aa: ASSAGTSVYEQY
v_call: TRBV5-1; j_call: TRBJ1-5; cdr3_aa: ASSPEGEGWQPQH
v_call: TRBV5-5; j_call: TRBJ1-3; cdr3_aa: ASSFVGQTGNTIY
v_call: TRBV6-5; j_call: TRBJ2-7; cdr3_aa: ASSSPAGTGASEQY
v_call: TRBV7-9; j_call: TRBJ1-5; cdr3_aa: ASSSGPNRASNQPQH
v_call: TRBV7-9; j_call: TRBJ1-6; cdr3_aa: ASSSSGQGTSPLH
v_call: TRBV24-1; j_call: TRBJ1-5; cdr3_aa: ATSDFSEPGTQH
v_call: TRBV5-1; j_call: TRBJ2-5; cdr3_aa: ASSSSPGGSETQY
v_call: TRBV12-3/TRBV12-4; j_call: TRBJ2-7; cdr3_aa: ASSSGSSYEQY
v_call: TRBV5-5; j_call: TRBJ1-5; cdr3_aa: ASSFLSDQPQH
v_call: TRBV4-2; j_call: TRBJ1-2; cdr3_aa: ASSQGTRDRRSYGYT
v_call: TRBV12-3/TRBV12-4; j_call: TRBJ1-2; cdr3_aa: ASSYLKQSGYT
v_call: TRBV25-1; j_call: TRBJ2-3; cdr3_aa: ASSPTAPGGPEQY
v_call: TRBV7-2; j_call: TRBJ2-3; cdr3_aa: ASSPRTDTQY
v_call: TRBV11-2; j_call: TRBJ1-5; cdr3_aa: ASSFGQGALGQPQH
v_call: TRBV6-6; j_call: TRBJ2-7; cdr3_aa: ASRGQGPYEQY
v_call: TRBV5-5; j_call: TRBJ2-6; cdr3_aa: ASSLLGQASSGANVLT
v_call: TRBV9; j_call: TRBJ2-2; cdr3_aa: ASSLSTSTTGGLF
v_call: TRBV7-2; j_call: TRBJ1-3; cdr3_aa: ASSLVIFRNTIY
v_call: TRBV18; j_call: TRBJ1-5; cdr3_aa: ASSPDLGEPQH
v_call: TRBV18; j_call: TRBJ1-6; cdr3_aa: ASSPGQGVDNSPLH
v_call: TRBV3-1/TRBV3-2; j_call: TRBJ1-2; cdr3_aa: ASSQLSGNNYGYT
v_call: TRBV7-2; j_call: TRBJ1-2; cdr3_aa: ASSRSLNYGYT
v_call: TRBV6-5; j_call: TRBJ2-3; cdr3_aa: ASSLGQGGPDTQY
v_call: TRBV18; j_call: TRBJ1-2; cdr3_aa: ASSFDREEYGYT
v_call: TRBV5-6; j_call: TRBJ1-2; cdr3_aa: ASSPLPRHGYT
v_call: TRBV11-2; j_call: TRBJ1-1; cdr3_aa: ASSIQTNTEAF
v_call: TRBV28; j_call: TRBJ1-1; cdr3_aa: ASSSTGVGVGTEAF